What follows are 29 T cell receptor beta chains derived from one specimen sequenced in a study of technical replicates of blood from four donors. This table comes from immunoSEQ multiplex PCR, and its TCRdb copy is limited to in-frame clones, with some not included. The sample lists approximately 95,000 clones; approximately 96% were seen once. The sample comprised T cells isolated from PBMCs. Receptor source: a human donor in good health.

V usage is TRBV9 and J usage is TRBJ2-1; no reliable D call. There are 16 residues in the CDR3. The V gene lost 4 bases and the J gene lost 3 bases, with 17 bases spanning the gap. CDR1 SGDLS and CDR2 YYNGEE come from the germline V gene. The CDR3 reads CASSLPPETSYNEQFF. In nucleotides, the CDR3 is TGTGCCAGCAGCCTCCCCCCGGAGACGAGCTACAATGAGCAGTTCTTC. Based on the CDR3 plus reference TRBV9 and TRBJ2-1, the full variable domain is DSGVTQTPKHLITATGQRVTLRCSPRSGDLSVYWYQQSLDQGLQFLIQYYNGEERAKGNILERFSAQQFPDLHSELNLSSLELGDSALYFCASSLPPETSYNEQFFGPGTRLTVL.

This sequence joins TRBV4-1 and TRBJ2-1, with TRBD2 matching 11 bases. This CDR3 is 15 amino acids long. Germline values: CDR1 MGHRA, CDR2 YSYEKL. V gave up 1 base and J gave up 4 bases; unmatched junction bases: 0. The DNA of the CDR3 is TGCGCCAGCAGCCAAGGGACTAGCGGGTACAATGAGCAGTTCTTC. As protein: CASSQGTSGYNEQFF.

The genes are TRBV15 and TRBJ2-3, with D tentatively TRBD2 (6 bases). Trimming cost V 0 bases and J 6 bases, with 19 bases left between them. The CDR3 is 17 amino acids. Germline V gene sequence: CDR1 LNHNV, CDR2 YYDKDF (reference sequence). The CDR3 spells CATSRDLDPGVADTQYF. In DNA, the CDR3 is TGTGCCACCAGCAGAGATCTGGACCCGGGAGTAGCCGATACGCAGTATTTT.

This sequence joins TRBV9 and TRBJ2-7; TRBD1 agrees at 10 bases. Germline V gives CDR1 SGDLS, CDR2 YYNGEE. The V and J ends lost 7 bases and 4 bases, in that order; junction bases with no gene match: 11. The CDR3 runs 15 residues. This CDR3 reads CASAAGQGFLYEQYF. Written as DNA, the CDR3 is TGTGCCAGCGCCGCGGGACAGGGGTTTTTGTACGAGCAGTACTTC.

The J gene is TRBJ2-7, the V gene TRBV5-1, with D possibly matching TRBD1 (5 bases). CDR3 size: 15 residues. The germline V gene has CDR1 SGHRS and CDR2 YFSETQ. Deletions cut 2 bases from V and 0 bases from J, with 12 bases between. In nucleotides, the CDR3 is TGCGCCAGCAGCTTAATCACAGGTTCCTCCTACGAGCAGTACTTC. Protein product: CASSLITGSSYEQYF.

The rearrangement links TRBV6-4 to TRBJ2-1; 8 positions match TRBD2. Germline trimming cut 0 bases from V and 4 bases from J; bases unmatched to any gene: 5. This CDR3 contains 16 residues. Germline V gene lookup returns CDR1 MRHNA and CDR2 SNTAGT. The DNA for the CDR3 is TGTGCCAGCAGTGACTCCCCGGGAGGGCCGTACAATGAGCAGTTCTTC. This encodes CASSDSPGGPYNEQFF.

The chain uses TRBV30 and TRBJ2-5; 10 bases are a match to TRBD2. Germline lookup yields CDR1 GTSNPN and CDR2 SVGIG (reference sequence). Germline trimming cut 4 bases from V and 9 bases from J; bases unmatched to any gene: 8. The CDR3 is made up of 13 amino acids. The CDR3 bases are TGTGCCTGGAACCTAGCGGGGGAGAGGGCCCAGTACTTC. Its translation is CAWNLAGERAQYF.

This clone was seen only a few times. The genes are TRBV7-2 and TRBJ1-1; D not certain. The CDR3 length is 11 residues. Trimming stripped 2 bases from V and 6 bases from J, with 4 bases between. The germline V gene encodes CDR1 SGHTA and CDR2 FQGNSA. CDR3 region: CASSLPAEAFF. CDR3 bases: TGTGCCAGCAGCTTACCCGCTGAAGCTTTCTTT.

This clone was seen a single time. This chain joins TRBV7-2 and TRBJ1-5, with TRBD1 identical over 8 bases. V shed 7 bases, J shed 3 bases, and the junction held 11 bases outside the gene matches. Germline CDR1 and CDR2: SGHTA and FQGNSA. The CDR3 is made up of 16 amino acids. The CDR3 DNA is TGTGCCAGCACCCTTAGGTGGACAGGGTCCAATCAGCCCCAGCATTTT. Translating it yields CASTLRWTGSNQPQHF.

J is TRBJ2-3 and V is TRBV6-5; D is perhaps TRBD2 (6 bases). The germline gives CDR1 MNHEY, CDR2 SVGAGI. Trimming left V 6 bases short and J 1 base short, with 8 bases between. The CDR3 loop spans 13 amino acids. In nucleotides, the CDR3 is TGTGCCAGCAGATCGGGGGGCACAGATACGCAGTATTTT. This codes for CASRSGGTDTQYF.

The chain uses TRBV1 and TRBJ2-1; TRBD2 is the table's D call, not checked against the DNA. TRBV1 is a pseudogene locus. The CDR3 has 17 residues. The CDR3 protein is CTSSQVLCGLTNNEQFF. The CDR3 DNA reads TGCACCAGCAGCCAAGTACTTTGTGGTCTTACTAACAATGAGCAGTTCTTC.

The chain is built from TRBV18 and TRBJ1-1, with D maybe TRBD1 (6 bases). The CDR3 covers 16 residues. The ends were cut back, 6 bases at V and 0 bases at J, with 17 bases in the middle. CDR1 and CDR2 from the germline V gene are KGHSH and LQKENI. The CDR3 protein is CASSPPQGSMNTEAFF. For the CDR3, the DNA is TGTGCCAGCTCGCCTCCACAGGGAAGCATGAACACTGAAGCTTTCTTT.

Note on this clone: At one boundary the junction diverges from the germline segment, which might be a read error. The chain carries TRBV7-7 and TRBJ2-3, with TRBD2 matching 13 bases. The CDR3 extends over 17 amino acids. Germline V lookup: CDR1 SSHAT, CDR2 FNYEAQ (reference sequence). The CDR3 spells CASSLGTSGISTDTQYF. CDR3 nucleotide sequence: TGTGCTAGCAGCTTAGGGACTAGCGGGATTAGCACAGATACGCAGTATTTT. The full variable domain, with the rest looked up from reference TRBV7-7 and TRBJ2-3, is GAGVSQSPRYKVTKRGQDVTLRCDPISSHATLYWYQQALGQGPEFLTYFNYEAQPDKSGLPSDRFSAERPEGSISTLTIQRTEQRDSAMYRCASSLGTSGISTDTQYFGPGTRLTVL.

The V gene is TRBV2, the J gene TRBJ2-7; TRBD2 might be the D (5 bases). V was clipped by 4 bases and J by 4 bases, with 8 bases between them. Germline CDR1 is SNHLY and CDR2 is FYNNEI. This CDR3 spans 12 amino acids. As DNA, the CDR3 is TGTGCCAGCAGTGTTCCGGGATACGAGCAGTACTTC. It encodes CASSVPGYEQYF.

The chain has TRBV18 and TRBJ2-3, with a possible D match to TRBD2 (6 bases). Germline CDR1 is KGHSH and CDR2 is LQKENI. The CDR3 runs 17 residues. The ends were cut back, 0 bases at V and 0 bases at J, with 13 bases in the middle. CDR3 sequence (DNA): TGTGCCAGCTCACCACCTCTAGCGACTCATAGCACAGATACGCAGTATTTT. Translating it yields CASSPPLATHSTDTQYF.

In nucleotides, the CDR3 is TGTGCCAGCAGCGTAGGGGCGGGAGGGCCTAACAATGAGCAGTTCTTC. It is translated as CASSVGAGGPNNEQFF. The chain has TRBV9 and TRBJ2-1; 9 bases line up with TRBD2. Germline V gene data show CDR1 as SGDLS and CDR2 as YYNGEE. V shed 0 bases and J 5 bases; nucleotides not matched to a gene: 6. There are 16 residues in the CDR3.

In DNA, the CDR3 is TGTGCCAGCTCACGGGACAGTCTCTCTGGGGCCAACGTCCTGACTTTC. This gives the protein CASSRDSLSGANVLTF. The chain links TRBV18 to TRBJ2-6, with 7 bases fitting TRBD1. CDR1 KGHSH and CDR2 LQKENI come from the germline V gene. V shed 4 bases and J 0 bases; nucleotides not matched to a gene: 3. This CDR3 has 16 residues.

The gene calls are TRBV4-3 and TRBJ2-1, with 8 positions matching TRBD2. V dropped 4 bases and J dropped 0; count of bases not matched to a gene: 5. The CDR3 consists of 16 residues. The germline gives CDR1 LGHNA, CDR2 YSLEER. CDR3 loop: CASSPISGVSYNEQFF. CDR3 sequence (DNA): TGCGCCAGCAGCCCTATTAGCGGGGTCTCCTACAATGAGCAGTTCTTC.

The J gene is TRBJ1-1, the V gene TRBV9, with TRBD1 matching over 7 bases. V shed 0 bases, J shed 7 bases, and the junction held 6 bases outside the gene matches. This CDR3 is 14 amino acids long. Germline-derived CDR1 and CDR2 are SGDLS and YYNGEE. DNA of the CDR3: TGTGCCAGCAGCGTAGCATCAGGGGGGTTTGAAGCTTTCTTT. This gives the protein CASSVASGGFEAFF.

This chain connects TRBV9 to TRBJ1-5; TRBD1 is a possible D gene (5 bases). The V and J ends lost 4 bases and 4 bases respectively, with 6 bases between them. Germline CDR1 reads SGDLS; CDR2 reads YYNGEE. The CDR3 consists of 12 residues. The CDR3 reads CASSRGNQPQHF. The CDR3 coding sequence is TGTGCCAGCAGCCGGGGGAATCAGCCCCAGCATTTT.

The chain employs TRBV7-9 and TRBJ2-7; 11 bases agree with TRBD2. Germline CDR1 is SEHNR and CDR2 is FQNEAQ (reference sequence). The CDR3 extends over 16 amino acids. J was trimmed by 0 bases and V by 2 bases; bases with no gene match: 3. CDR3 sequence: CASSLTTSGDSYEQYF. CDR3 nucleotide sequence: TGTGCCAGCAGCTTAACGACTAGCGGGGACTCCTACGAGCAGTACTTC.

The rearrangement links TRBV5-6 to TRBJ1-3; D gene ambiguous. CDR1 is SGHDT and CDR2 is YYEEEE in the germline V gene. Trimming removed 0 bases from V and 2 bases from J, with 6 bases in between. The CDR3 is made up of 14 amino acids. Written as DNA, the CDR3 is TGTGCCAGCAGCTTGGCGAGGGCTGGAAACACCATATATTTT. It yields the protein CASSLARAGNTIYF.

The V and J genes are TRBV7-2 and TRBJ2-1, with D perhaps matching TRBD2 (7 bases). Trimming cost V 1 base and J 5 bases, with 12 bases left between them. Looked up from germline, CDR1 is SGHTA and CDR2 is FQGNSA. CDR3 length equals 15 residues. CDR3 nucleotide sequence: TGTGCCAGCAGCTTAGGTCGGGGGGCGAACAATGAGCAGTTCTTC. Translation: CASSLGRGANNEQFF. Complete variable domain (other parts from reference TRBV7-2 and TRBJ2-1): GAGVSQSPSNKVTEKGKDVELRCDPISGHTALYWYRQSLGQGLEFLIYFQGNSAPDKSGLPSDRFSAERTGGSVSTLTIQRTQQEDSAVYLCASSLGRGANNEQFFGPGTRLTVL.

The chain employs TRBV18 and TRBJ2-7; TRBD2 agrees at 7 bases. CDR1 and CDR2 (germline): KGHSH, LQKENI. The CDR3 sequence is 16 residues long. V trimming: 2 bases; J trimming: 0 bases; junction bases outside the gene matches: 7. The CDR3 spells CASSPSRGDGSYEQYF. CDR3 bases: TGTGCCAGCTCACCATCACGGGGGGACGGCTCCTACGAGCAGTACTTC.

This chain links TRBV19 with TRBJ2-7, with 8 bases fitting TRBD2. This CDR3 region has 16 residues. The V and J ends lost 5 bases and 0 bases, in that order; junction bases with no gene match: 9. Germline CDR1 reads LNHDA; CDR2 reads SQIVND (reference sequence). CDR3 sequence: CASSPRLAFSSYEQYF. CDR3 sequence (DNA): TGTGCCAGTAGTCCTAGACTAGCGTTTAGCTCCTACGAGCAGTACTTC.

The genes are TRBV10-3 and TRBJ2-7; the match to TRBD2 covers 9 bases. The CDR3 runs 13 residues. The germline V gene has CDR1 ENHRY and CDR2 SYGVKD. Germline trimming cut 7 bases from V and 2 bases from J; bases unmatched to any gene: 3. CDR3 amino acids: CAINPSGTYEQYF. CDR3 coding DNA: TGTGCCATCAATCCTAGCGGGACCTACGAGCAGTACTTC.

This rearrangement joins TRBV11-1 to TRBJ2-1, with unresolved D. The CDR3 contains 15 residues. Looked up from germline, CDR1 is SGHAT and CDR2 is FQDESV (reference sequence). V was cut by 4 bases and J by 1 base, with 11 bases left in between. DNA for the CDR3: TGTGCCAGCAGCTCCGCGCGTAGATCCTACAATGAGCAGTTCTTC. This codes for CASSSARRSYNEQFF.

The table lists this clone with a few counts. The chain employs TRBV5-1 and TRBJ1-2; D is ambiguous. CDR1 is SGHRS and CDR2 is YFSETQ in the germline V gene. V lost 1 base and J lost 2, with 9 bases in between. The CDR3 has 14 residues. Here the CDR3 DNA reads TGCGCCAGCAGCTTGAAGTACAGCAACTATGGCTACACCTTC. Translated: CASSLKYSNYGYTF.

The chain carries TRBV11-3 and TRBJ1-2, with D perhaps matching TRBD1 (5 bases). This CDR3 spans 16 amino acids. Germline CDR1 reads SGHNT; CDR2 reads YENEEA. V lost 0 bases, J lost 4 bases, and 15 bases lay in between. CDR3 nucleotide sequence: TGTGCCAGCAGCTTAGAATCGGGTGGGGCCATCTATGGCTACACCTTC. It codes for CASSLESGGAIYGYTF.